The T cell receptor beta chain under discussion was sequenced for a study of blood T cell repertoires in COVID-19. At the level of the study: Material from acute and convalescent COVID-19 was sourced from the United States, Italy and Spain. PBMCs, B-cell-depleted T cells, or T cells were the source of the cDNA or gDNA that made up the material.

Measured with immunoSEQ multiplex PCR; TCRdb has only the in-frame clones, and not every one. This sample has about 200,000 clones, with 65% to 90% found just once. Across 20 to 25 US areas, participants ranged in age from about 18 to 100 years. The study assigned cohorts using participant-reported clinical history. Trimming at V came to 2 bases and at J to 3 bases, leaving 8 bases not matched to a gene. Germline loops: CDR1 MNHEY, CDR2 SMNVEV (reference sequence). This CDR3 has 16 amino acids. This chain links TRBV27 with TRBJ2-3; 7 bases are shared with TRBD2. The sample was PBMCs or T cells enriched from blood (not recorded which). The sequence was obtained from a woman aged 40 to 50 with acute COVID-19. The CDR3 DNA reads as TGTGCCAGCAGTTTAGGGGGGGGAGGATGGACAGATACGCAGTATTTT. This codes for CASSLGGGGWTDTQYF.